The present T cell receptor (beta chain) was sequenced within a study of cytomegalovirus exposure and HLA in healthy donors. Whole-study findings and limits: The tendency of first-cohort TCR clusters to co-occur in the 130 or so validation repertoires was identified by a subsequent analysis.

Only in-frame clones appear in the TCRdb table, and some are missing; sequencing was by immunoSEQ multiplex PCR. The data show roughly 300,000 clones, about nine tenths seen once. Concerning this clone: The antigen remains undetermined.

This CDR3 contains 14 residues. The germline CDR1 and CDR2 sequences are MNHNS and SASEGT. Trimming removed 8 bases at V and 1 base at J, with 13 bases between. The sample comprised PBMCs. The rearrangement joins TRBV6-1 to TRBJ2-3; possible D gene TRBD1, 5 bases. This clonotype originated in a woman between 25 and 40 years old in good health and CMV-seropositive. Written as DNA, the CDR3 is TGTGCCAGCCTTTCAGGGTACGGCACAGATACGCAGTATTTT. Translating it yields CASLSGYGTDTQYF.